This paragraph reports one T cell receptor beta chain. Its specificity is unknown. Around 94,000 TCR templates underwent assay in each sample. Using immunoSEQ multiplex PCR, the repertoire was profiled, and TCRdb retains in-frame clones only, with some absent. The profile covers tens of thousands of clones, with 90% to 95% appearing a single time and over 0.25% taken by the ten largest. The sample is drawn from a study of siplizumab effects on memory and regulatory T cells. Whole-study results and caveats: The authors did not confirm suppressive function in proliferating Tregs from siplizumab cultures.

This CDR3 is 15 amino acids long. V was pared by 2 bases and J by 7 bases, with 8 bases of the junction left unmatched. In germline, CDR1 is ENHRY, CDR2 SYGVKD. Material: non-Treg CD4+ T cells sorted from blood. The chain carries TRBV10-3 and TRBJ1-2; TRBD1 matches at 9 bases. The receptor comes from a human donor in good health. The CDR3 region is CAISEEQGAKSGYTF. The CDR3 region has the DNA TGTGCCATCAGTGAGGAACAGGGGGCGAAGAGTGGCTACACCTTC.